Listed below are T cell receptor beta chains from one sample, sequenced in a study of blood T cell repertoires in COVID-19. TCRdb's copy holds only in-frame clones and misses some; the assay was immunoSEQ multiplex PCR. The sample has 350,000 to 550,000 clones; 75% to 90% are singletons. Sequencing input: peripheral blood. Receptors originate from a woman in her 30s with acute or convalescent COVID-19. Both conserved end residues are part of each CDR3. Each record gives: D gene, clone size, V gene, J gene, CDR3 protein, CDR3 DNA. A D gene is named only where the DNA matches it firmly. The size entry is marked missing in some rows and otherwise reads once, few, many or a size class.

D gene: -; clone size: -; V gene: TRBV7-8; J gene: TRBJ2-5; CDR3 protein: CASSEGLQETQYF; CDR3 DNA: TGTGCCAGCAGCGAAGGACTACAAGAGACCCAGTACTTC
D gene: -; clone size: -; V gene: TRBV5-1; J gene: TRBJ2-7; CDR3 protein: CASSLGLSYYEQYF; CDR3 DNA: TGCGCCAGCAGCCTGGGACTTAGCTACTACGAGCAGTACTTC
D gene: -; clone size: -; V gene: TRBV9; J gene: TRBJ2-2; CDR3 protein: CASSLPSSSGELFF; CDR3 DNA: TGTGCCAGCAGCCTACCTTCGAGTTCCGGGGAGCTGTTTTTT
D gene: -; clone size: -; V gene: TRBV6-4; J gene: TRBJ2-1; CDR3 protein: CASSVRVTSSYNEQFF; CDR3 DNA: TGTGCCAGCAGCGTCAGGGTCACCAGCTCCTACAATGAGCAGTTCTTC
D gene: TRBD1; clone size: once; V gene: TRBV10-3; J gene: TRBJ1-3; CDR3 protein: CAISEPDRGNTIYF; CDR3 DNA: TGTGCCATCAGTGAGCCGGACAGGGGAAACACCATATATTTT
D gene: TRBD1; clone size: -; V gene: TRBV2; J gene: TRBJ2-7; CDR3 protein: CASRRDRDKQYF; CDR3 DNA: TGTGCCAGCAGAAGGGACAGGGATAAGCAGTACTTC
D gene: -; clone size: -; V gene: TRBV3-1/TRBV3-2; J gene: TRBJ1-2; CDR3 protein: CASSQDDRGYTF; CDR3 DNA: TGTGCCAGCAGCCAAGATGACAGAGGCTACACCTTC
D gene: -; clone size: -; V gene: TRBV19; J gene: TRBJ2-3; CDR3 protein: CASSGSTGPHSTDTQYF; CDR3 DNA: TGTGCCAGTAGTGGATCGACAGGACCACATAGCACAGATACGCAGTATTTT
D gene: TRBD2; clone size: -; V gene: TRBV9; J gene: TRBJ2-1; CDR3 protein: CASSPWRGTYNEQFF; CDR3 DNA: TGTGCCAGCAGCCCTTGGCGGGGGACCTACAATGAGCAGTTCTTC
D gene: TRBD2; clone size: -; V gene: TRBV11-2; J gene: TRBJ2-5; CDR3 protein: CASSLNAGGVETQYF; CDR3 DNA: TGTGCCAGCAGCTTAAATGCGGGGGGGGTTGAGACCCAGTACTTC
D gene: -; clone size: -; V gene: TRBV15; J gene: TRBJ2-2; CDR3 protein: CATSRALANTGELFF; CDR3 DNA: TGTGCCACCAGCAGAGCTCTAGCGAACACCGGGGAGCTGTTTTTT
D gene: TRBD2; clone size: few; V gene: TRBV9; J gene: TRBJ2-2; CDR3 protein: CASSALSGGANTGELFF; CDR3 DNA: TGTGCCAGCAGCGCCCTTAGCGGGGGGGCAAACACCGGGGAGCTGTTTTTT
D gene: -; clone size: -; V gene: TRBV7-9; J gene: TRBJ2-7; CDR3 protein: CASTIQGNWAYEQYF; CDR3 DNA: TGTGCCAGCACCATACAGGGCAATTGGGCCTACGAGCAGTACTTC
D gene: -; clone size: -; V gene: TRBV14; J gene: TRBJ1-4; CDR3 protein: CASVQGVGEKLFF; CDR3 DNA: TGTGCCAGCGTACAGGGAGTTGGCGAAAAACTGTTTTTT
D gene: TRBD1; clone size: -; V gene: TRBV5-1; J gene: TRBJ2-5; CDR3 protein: CASSGGQGQETQYF; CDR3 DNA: TGCGCCAGCAGCGGAGGACAGGGCCAAGAGACCCAGTACTTC
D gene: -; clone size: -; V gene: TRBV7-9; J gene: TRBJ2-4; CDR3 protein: CASSILPGTTPNIQYF; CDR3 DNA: TGTGCCAGCAGCATACTGCCGGGGACAACCCCAAACATTCAGTACTTC
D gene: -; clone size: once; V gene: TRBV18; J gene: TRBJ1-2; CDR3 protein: CASSPTQGGYGYTF; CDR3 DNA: TGTGCCAGCTCACCGACCCAGGGAGGCTATGGCTACACCTTC
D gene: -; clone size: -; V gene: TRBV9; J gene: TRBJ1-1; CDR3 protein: CASSVEAGTEAFF; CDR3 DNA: TGTGCCAGCAGCGTAGAGGCAGGAACTGAAGCTTTCTTT
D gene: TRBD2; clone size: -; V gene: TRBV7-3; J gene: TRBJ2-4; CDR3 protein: CASSLQAGGPNIQYF; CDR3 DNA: TGTGCCAGCAGCTTACAAGCGGGGGGGCCAAACATTCAGTACTTC
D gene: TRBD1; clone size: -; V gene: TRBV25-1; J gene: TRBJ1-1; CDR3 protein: CASSGPTGGTEAFF; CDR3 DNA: TGTGCCAGCAGTGGTCCGACAGGGGGTACTGAAGCTTTCTTT
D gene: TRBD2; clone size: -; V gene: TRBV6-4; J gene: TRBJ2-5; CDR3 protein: CAPPGGEYQETQYF; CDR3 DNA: TGTGCCCCCCCCGGGGGGGAGTACCAAGAGACCCAGTACTTC
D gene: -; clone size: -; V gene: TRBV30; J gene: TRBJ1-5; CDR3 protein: CAWSDQRGLGNQPQHF; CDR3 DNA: TGTGCCTGGAGTGATCAAAGAGGGTTGGGCAATCAGCCCCAGCATTTT
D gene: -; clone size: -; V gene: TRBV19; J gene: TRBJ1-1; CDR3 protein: CASRILHREGTEAFF; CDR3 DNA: TGTGCCAGTAGGATTTTACACAGGGAGGGCACTGAAGCTTTCTTT
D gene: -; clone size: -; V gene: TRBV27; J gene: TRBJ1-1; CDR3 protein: CASSSGVWTEAFF; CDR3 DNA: TGTGCCAGCAGTTCGGGGGTATGGACTGAAGCTTTCTTT
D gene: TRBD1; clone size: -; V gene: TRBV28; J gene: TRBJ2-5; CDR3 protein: CASSGRTGKETQYF; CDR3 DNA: TGTGCCAGCAGTGGCCGGACAGGAAAAGAGACCCAGTACTTC
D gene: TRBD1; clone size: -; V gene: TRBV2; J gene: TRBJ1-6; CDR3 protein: CASSPGQGRYSPLHF; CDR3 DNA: TGTGCCAGCTCCCCAGGACAGGGGCGATATTCACCCCTCCACTTT
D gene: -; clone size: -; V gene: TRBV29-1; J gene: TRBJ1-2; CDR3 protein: CSVERQGYGYTF; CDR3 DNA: TGCAGCGTTGAACGGCAGGGCTATGGCTACACCTTC
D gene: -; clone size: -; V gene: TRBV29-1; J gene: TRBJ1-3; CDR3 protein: CSAETGSPGNTIYF; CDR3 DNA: TGCAGCGCAGAAACAGGGTCTCCTGGAAACACCATATATTTT
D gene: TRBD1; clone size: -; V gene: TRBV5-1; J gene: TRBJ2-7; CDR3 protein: CASSLLTGTGTSYEQYF; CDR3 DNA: TGCGCCAGCAGCTTGTTAACCGGGACAGGGACCTCCTACGAGCAGTACTTC
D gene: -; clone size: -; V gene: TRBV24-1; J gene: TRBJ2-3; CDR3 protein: CATSDPYTDTQYF; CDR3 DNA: TGTGCCACCAGTGATCCTTACACAGATACGCAGTATTTT
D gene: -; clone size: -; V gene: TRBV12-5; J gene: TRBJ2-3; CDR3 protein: CASGPGAFTQYF; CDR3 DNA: TGTGCTAGTGGTCCCGGAGCGTTTACGCAGTATTTT
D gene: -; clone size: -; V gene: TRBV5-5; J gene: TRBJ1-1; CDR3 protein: CASSAYRMNTEAFF; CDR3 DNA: TGTGCCAGCAGCGCGTACAGGATGAACACTGAAGCTTTCTTT
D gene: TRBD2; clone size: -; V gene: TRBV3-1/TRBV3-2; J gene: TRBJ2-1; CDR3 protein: CASSQDTSGAFYNEQFF; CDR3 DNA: TGTGCCAGCAGCCAAGATACAAGCGGGGCCTTCTACAATGAGCAGTTCTTC
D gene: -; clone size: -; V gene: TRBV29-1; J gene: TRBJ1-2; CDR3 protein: CSVAAGQDNYGYTF; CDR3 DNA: TGCAGCGTTGCAGCAGGTCAAGATAACTATGGCTACACCTTC
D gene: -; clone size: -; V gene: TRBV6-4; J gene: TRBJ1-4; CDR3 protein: CASSVLRRVTEKLFF; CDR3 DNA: TGTGCCAGCAGTGTACTCCGTCGGGTGACTGAAAAACTGTTTTTT
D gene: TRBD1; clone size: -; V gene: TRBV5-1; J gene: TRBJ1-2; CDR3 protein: CASSLYTGDGYTF; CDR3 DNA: TGCGCCAGCAGCCTGTATACAGGGGACGGCTACACCTTC
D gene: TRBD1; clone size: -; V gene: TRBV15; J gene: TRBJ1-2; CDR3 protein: CATSARTGRDSYTF; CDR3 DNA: TGTGCCACCAGCGCACGGACAGGACGGGATTCCTACACCTTC
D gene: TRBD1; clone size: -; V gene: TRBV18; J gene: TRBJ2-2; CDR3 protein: CASSTGQGGGELFF; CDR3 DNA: TGTGCCAGCTCAACAGGACAGGGCGGCGGGGAGCTGTTTTTT
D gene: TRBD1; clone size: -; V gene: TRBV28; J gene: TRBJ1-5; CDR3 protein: CASSLHRGLLSNQPQHF; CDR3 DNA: TGTGCCAGCAGTCTACACAGGGGTTTATTGAGCAATCAGCCCCAGCATTTT
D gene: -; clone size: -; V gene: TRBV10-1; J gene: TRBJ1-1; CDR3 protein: CASSERAGTEAFF; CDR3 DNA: TGCGCCAGCAGTGAGAGGGCAGGGACTGAAGCTTTCTTT
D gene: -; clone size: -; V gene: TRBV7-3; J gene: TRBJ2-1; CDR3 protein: CASSLQGGSYNEQFF; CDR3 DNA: TGTGCCAGCAGCTTACAGGGGGGTTCCTACAATGAGCAGTTCTTC
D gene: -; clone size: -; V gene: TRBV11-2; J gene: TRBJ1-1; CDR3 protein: CASSPGTEAFF; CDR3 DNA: TGTGCCAGCAGCCCGGGGACTGAAGCTTTCTTT
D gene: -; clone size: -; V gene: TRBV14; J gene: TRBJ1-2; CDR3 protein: CASSQGGHCYTF; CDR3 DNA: TGTGCCAGCAGCCAAGGCGGCCACTGCTACACCTTC
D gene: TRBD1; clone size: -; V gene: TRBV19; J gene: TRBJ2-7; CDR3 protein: CASSNPTGAYEQYF; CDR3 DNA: TGTGCCAGTAGTAACCCGACAGGGGCCTACGAGCAGTACTTC
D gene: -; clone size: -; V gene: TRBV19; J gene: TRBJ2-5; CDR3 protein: CASSIGLQETQYF; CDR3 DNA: TGTGCCAGTAGTATAGGACTTCAAGAGACCCAGTACTTC
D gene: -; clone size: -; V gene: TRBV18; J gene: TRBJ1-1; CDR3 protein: CASSPLTNTEAFF; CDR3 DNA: TGTGCCAGCTCACCACTAACAAACACTGAAGCTTTCTTT
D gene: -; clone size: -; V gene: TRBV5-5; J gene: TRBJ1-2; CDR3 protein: CASSRTDSLPNYGYTF; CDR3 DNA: TGTGCCAGCAGCCGTACCGACAGTCTACCTAACTATGGCTACACCTTC
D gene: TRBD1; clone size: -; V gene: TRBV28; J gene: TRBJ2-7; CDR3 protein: CASRGQNSYEQYF; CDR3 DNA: TGTGCCAGCAGGGGACAGAACTCCTACGAGCAGTACTTC
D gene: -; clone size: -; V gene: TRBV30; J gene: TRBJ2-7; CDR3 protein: CAWSLGGTGPSYEQYF; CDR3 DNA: TGTGCCTGGAGCCTAGGGGGAACCGGTCCCTCCTACGAGCAGTACTTC
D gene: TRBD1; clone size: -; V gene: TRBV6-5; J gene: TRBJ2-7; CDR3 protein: CASLPTGGSYEQYF; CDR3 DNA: TGTGCCAGCCTACCGACAGGGGGCTCCTACGAGCAGTACTTC
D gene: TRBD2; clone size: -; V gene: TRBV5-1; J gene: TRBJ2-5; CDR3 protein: CASSPGGARETQYF; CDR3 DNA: TGCGCCAGCTCCCCGGGGGGGGCGCGAGAGACCCAGTACTTC
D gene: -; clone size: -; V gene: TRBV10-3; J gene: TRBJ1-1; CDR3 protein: CAIGVIGPRVFNTEAFF; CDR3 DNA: TGTGCCATCGGAGTAATTGGGCCGAGGGTTTTTAACACTGAAGCTTTCTTT
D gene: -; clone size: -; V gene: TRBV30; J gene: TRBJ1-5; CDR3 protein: CAWSGGVSSNQPQHF; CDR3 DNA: TGTGCCTGGAGTGGGGGGGTGTCTAGCAATCAGCCCCAGCATTTT
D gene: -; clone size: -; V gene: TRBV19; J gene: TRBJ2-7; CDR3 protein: CASMGRGSYEQYF; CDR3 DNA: TGTGCCAGTATGGGAAGGGGCTCTTACGAGCAGTACTTC
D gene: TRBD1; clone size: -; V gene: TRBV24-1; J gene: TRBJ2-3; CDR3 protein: CATSVAFGNGGKPGQAADTQYF; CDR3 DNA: TGTGCCACCAGTGTGGCATTCGGCAACGGGGGTAAGCCGGGACAGGCGGCAGATACGCAGTATTTT
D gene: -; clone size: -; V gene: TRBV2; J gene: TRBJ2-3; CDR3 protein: CASSVRLGGTDTQYF; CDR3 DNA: TGTGCCAGCAGTGTCCGACTAGGAGGCACAGATACGCAGTATTTT
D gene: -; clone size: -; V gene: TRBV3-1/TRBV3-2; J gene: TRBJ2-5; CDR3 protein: CASSPWTIVLETQYF; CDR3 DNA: TGTGCCAGCAGCCCCTGGACTATCGTTCTTGAGACCCAGTACTTC
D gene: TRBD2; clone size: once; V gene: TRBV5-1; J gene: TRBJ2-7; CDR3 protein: CASSLPRGTTSYEQYF; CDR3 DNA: TGCGCCAGCAGTTTACCCCGGGGGACTACTTCCTACGAGCAGTACTTC
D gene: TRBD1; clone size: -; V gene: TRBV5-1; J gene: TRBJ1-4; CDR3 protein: CASSFAPGQGREKLFF; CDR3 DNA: TGCGCCAGCAGCTTTGCTCCGGGACAGGGAAGAGAAAAACTGTTTTTT